Following are 4 T cell receptor beta chains from one sample sequenced in a study of blood T cells in healthy people across ages. Sample-barcoded 5' priming and a J-beta primer mix drove a second PCR of 7 to 11 cycles. In TCRdb, the 5' RACE reads were re-called with MiXCR into one record per CDR3 protein. This repertoire shows some 1,000,000 distinct CDR3 sequences, approximately 25% found once; its top ten account for less than 0.85%. These same data were also listed under a study on T cells of mothers and their children.

Sequencing was carried out using blood. These receptors were obtained from a girl aged 2-10 years in good health.

This clonotype appeared a few times. Germline and junction disagree at one end, which may indicate a read error. The chain joins TRBV29-1 to TRBJ2-5; the D is unclear. The CDR3 is made up of 11 amino acids. In germline, CDR1 is SQVTM, CDR2 ANQGSEA. The CDR3, as DNA: TGCAGCGTTGGGACCCTAGAGTCCCAGTACTTC. This sequence encodes CSVGTLESQYF.

V and J are TRBV7-2 and TRBJ2-3; 7 bases align to TRBD2. This CDR3 region has 13 residues. J gave up 10 bases and V 5 bases, and 9 bases lay outside the gene matches. Germline values: CDR1 SGHTA, CDR2 FQGNSA. The CDR3 is CASSPAVLAPQYF. CDR3 sequence (DNA): TGTGCCAGCAGCCCGGCCGTACTAGCGCCGCAGTATTTT. Drawing the rest from reference TRBV7-2 and TRBJ2-3, the complete variable domain is GAGVSQSPSNKVTEKGKDVELRCDPISGHTALYWYRQSLGQGLEFLIYFQGNSAPDKSGLPSDRFSAERTGGSVSTLTIQRTQQEDSAVYLCASSPAVLAPQYFGPGTRLTVL.

The V gene is TRBV12-3 or TRBV12-4, the J gene TRBJ1-6; D may be TRBD1 (6 bases). Trimming cost V 6 bases and J 6 bases, with 12 bases left between them. The CDR3 loop spans 14 amino acids. The DNA of the CDR3 is TGTGCCAGCAGACCAGGGGTATCTAATTCACCCCTCCACTTT. This gives the protein CASRPGVSNSPLHF.

Only a few counts were recorded for this clonotype. This chain links TRBV4-2 with TRBJ2-5; TRBD1 agrees at 9 bases. J lost 3 bases, V lost 4 bases, and 6 bases had no gene match. The CDR3 has 15 amino acids. The V gene's germline CDR1 is LGHNA and CDR2 YNFKEQ. CDR3 nucleotides: TGTGCCAGCAGCCGGGGGACAGGGCCTGAAGAGACCCAGTACTTC. Translated: CASSRGTGPEETQYF.